These T cell receptor beta chains were read from a single sample in a study of cytomegalovirus exposure and HLA in healthy donors. Data came from immunoSEQ multiplex PCR; TCRdb stores just in-frame clones and leaves some out. The sample shows fewer than 140,000 clones, 88% of them seen only once. What was sequenced was PBMCs. The origin of the receptors is a woman between 18 and 30 years old in good health and CMV-seropositive. Both conserved end residues are part of each CDR3. A D gene is named only where the DNA matches it firmly. The listing skips clone size in some rows; elsewhere it reads once, few, many or a size class.

>.|TRBJ2-5|TRBV7-6|.
CASSSQGRETQYF
TGTGCCAGCAGCTCACAGGGAAGGGAGACCCAGTACTTC
>TRBD1|TRBJ2-6|TRBV27|.
CASSLQPPGTAGSGANVLTF
TGTGCCAGCAGTTTACAACCACCAGGGACAGCTGGATCTGGGGCCAACGTCCTGACTTTC
>.|TRBJ2-5|TRBV6-5|.
CASSPNTQQGTQYF
TGTGCCAGCAGCCCCAACACCCAGCAGGGGACCCAGTACTTC
>TRBD1|TRBJ2-1|TRBV19|.
CASSIEDRAGNEQFF
TGTGCCAGTAGTATAGAGGACAGGGCAGGGAATGAGCAGTTCTTC
>.|TRBJ2-3|TRBV6-1|once
CASSDPTWDTQYF
TGTGCCAGCAGTGACCCTACCTGGGATACGCAGTATTTT
>.|TRBJ1-1|TRBV9|once
CASSGLNTEAFF
TGTGCCAGTTCCGGTTTGAACACTGAAGCTTTCTTT
>TRBD2|TRBJ2-2|TRBV4-2|.
CASSQGVVGAGRAGELFF
TGTGCCAGCAGCCAAGGGGTCGTTGGGGCAGGGAGGGCCGGGGAGCTGTTTTTT
>.|TRBJ2-3|TRBV6-1|.
CASSEDRSTDTQYF
TGTGCCAGCAGTGAAGACAGAAGCACAGATACGCAGTATTTT
>.|TRBJ1-5|TRBV4-1|.
CASSQDSDTYSNQPQHF
TGCGCCAGCAGCCAAGATAGTGACACCTATAGCAATCAGCCCCAGCATTTT
>TRBD2|TRBJ2-1|TRBV19|.
CASSIGQRGLNNEQFF
TGTGCCAGTAGTATAGGCCAGCGGGGGCTAAACAATGAGCAGTTCTTC
>TRBD1|TRBJ2-7|TRBV6-1|.
CASSEEGQGGGYEQYF
TGTGCCAGCAGTGAAGAGGGACAGGGTGGAGGCTACGAGCAGTACTTC
>.|TRBJ2-6|TRBV28|.
CASSRTGANSGANVLTF
TGTGCCAGCAGTAGAACCGGAGCAAACTCTGGGGCCAACGTCCTGACTTTC
>.|TRBJ2-2|TRBV4-3|.
CASSPLTGSTGELFF
TGCGCCAGCAGCCCCTTAACAGGGTCCACCGGGGAGCTGTTTTTT
>TRBD1|TRBJ2-7|TRBV28|.
CASSSSRTGKGEQYF
TGTGCCAGCAGTTCCAGTCGGACAGGGAAGGGCGAGCAGTACTTC
>TRBD1|TRBJ1-6|TRBV9|.
CASSPRDRVSPLHF
TGTGCCAGCAGCCCCCGGGACAGGGTTTCACCCCTCCACTTT
>.|TRBJ1-5|TRBV7-8|.
CASSLEQPNQPQHF
TGTGCCAGCAGCTTGGAACAGCCGAATCAGCCCCAGCATTTT
>.|TRBJ2-7|TRBV7-9|.
CASSLDGITYEQYF
TGTGCCAGCAGCTTAGACGGTATAACCTACGAGCAGTACTTC
>.|TRBJ2-4|TRBV6-5|.
CASSPGGGKNIQYF
TGTGCCAGCAGCCCAGGGGGAGGCAAAAACATTCAGTACTTC
>.|TRBJ2-7|TRBV10-2|.
CASSEFGTLGYEQYF
TGCGCCAGCAGTGAGTTTGGGACTCTGGGGTACGAGCAGTACTTC
>.|TRBJ1-6|TRBV5-6|.
CASSLGGVGPYNSPLHF
TGTGCCAGCTCCCTGGGAGGGGTAGGTCCCTATAATTCACCCCTCCACTTT
>.|TRBJ1-4|TRBV27|.
CASSPAKEEEKLFF
TGTGCCAGCAGTCCCGCCAAGGAGGAGGAAAAACTGTTTTTT
>.|TRBJ1-5|TRBV10-3|.
CAISDRVLGGQPQHF
TGTGCCATCAGTGATCGAGTCCTAGGAGGTCAGCCCCAGCATTTT
>.|TRBJ2-2|TRBV27|.
CASSHLGQSTGELFF
TGTGCCAGCAGTCACCTTGGACAGTCCACCGGGGAGCTGTTTTTT
>TRBD2|TRBJ2-7|TRBV7-9|.
CASSSAGDNYEQYF
TGTGCCAGCAGCTCAGCGGGGGACAACTACGAGCAGTACTTC
>.|TRBJ1-6|TRBV27|.
CASSHEPQAPLHF
TGTGCCAGCAGTCACGAACCGCAAGCTCCCCTCCACTTT
>TRBD1|TRBJ1-2|TRBV19|.
CASSIVGRGHGYTF
TGTGCCAGTAGTATAGTCGGAAGGGGGCATGGCTACACCTTC
>.|TRBJ2-5|TRBV29-1|once
CSVRRRETQYF
TGCAGCGTCCGACGCAGGGAGACCCAGTACTTC
>.|TRBJ1-6|TRBV14|.
CASSQGRRSSSYNSPLHF
TGTGCCAGCAGCCAAGGGAGACGGTCGAGCTCCTATAATTCACCCCTCCACTTT
>.|TRBJ2-7|TRBV2|once
CASSEVDRAAYEQYF
TGTGCCAGCAGTGAGGTGGACAGAGCCGCCTACGAGCAGTACTTC
>.|TRBJ1-6|TRBV27|.
CASSPVRDSGSPLHF
TGTGCCAGCAGTCCCGTCAGAGATTCAGGTTCACCCCTCCACTTT
>.|TRBJ2-5|TRBV6-5|.
CASRDTEETQYF
TGTGCCAGCCGGGACACTGAAGAGACCCAGTACTTC
>.|TRBJ2-5|TRBV29-1|.
CSVDSEETQYF
TGCAGCGTTGATTCAGAAGAGACCCAGTACTTC
>.|TRBJ2-3|TRBV7-8|.
CASSLAGRPVRTDTQYF
TGTGCCAGCAGCTTAGCGGGGAGGCCCGTGAGAACAGATACGCAGTATTTT
>TRBD1|TRBJ2-3|TRBV19|.
CATGDRQTDTQYF
TGTGCCACTGGGGACAGACAAACAGATACGCAGTATTTT
>.|TRBJ1-1|TRBV13|.
CASSYDRFNTEAFF
TGTGCCAGCAGCTACGATAGATTTAACACTGAAGCTTTCTTT
>.|TRBJ2-1|TRBV6-1|.
CASSEAVGLAHNEQFF
TGTGCCAGCAGTGAAGCGGTAGGGCTAGCACACAATGAGCAGTTCTTC
>.|TRBJ1-2|TRBV11-2|.
CASSQLRGGYTF
TGTGCCAGCAGCCAATTAAGGGGTGGCTACACCTTC
>TRBD1|TRBJ1-1|TRBV10-3|once
CAISGDRGTEAFF
TGTGCCATCAGTGGGGACAGGGGGACTGAAGCTTTCTTT
>.|TRBJ2-3|TRBV4-1|.
CASSQGDSQYF
TGCGCCAGCAGCCAGGGCGATTCGCAGTATTTT
>TRBD1|TRBJ1-1|TRBV16|.
CASSQDRGYTEAFF
TGTGCCAGCAGCCAAGACAGGGGGTACACTGAAGCTTTCTTT
>TRBD2|TRBJ2-7|TRBV6-1|.
CASSFRTSSDEQYF
TGTGCCAGCAGTTTCCGGACTAGCAGCGACGAGCAGTACTTC
>.|TRBJ1-3|TRBV4-3|.
CASSQDPGPGNTIYF
TGCGCCAGCAGCCAAGATCCAGGGCCTGGAAACACCATATATTTT
>.|TRBJ2-2|TRBV4-2|.
CASSRGTGELFF
TGTGCCAGCAGCAGGGGTACCGGGGAGCTGTTTTTT
>TRBD2|TRBJ2-7|TRBV19|once
CASSSTGGLATEQYF
TGTGCCAGTAGTTCCACCGGGGGACTAGCGACCGAGCAGTACTTC
>TRBD1|TRBJ1-2|TRBV28|.
CASREGGDRDIYGYTF
TGTGCCAGCAGGGAGGGTGGGGACAGGGACATCTATGGCTACACCTTC
>.|TRBJ1-2|TRBV29-1|.
CSVEREDVYGYTF
TGCAGCGTTGAAAGGGAGGACGTCTATGGCTACACCTTC
>.|TRBJ1-1|TRBV18|.
CASSPPNGGGVSQAFF
TGTGCCAGCTCACCACCGAACGGGGGGGGCGTTTCTCAAGCTTTCTTT
>TRBD2|TRBJ2-1|TRBV18|.
CASSPRPGLADEQFF
TGTGCCAGCTCACCACGTCCCGGACTAGCGGATGAGCAGTTCTTC
>.|TRBJ1-1|TRBV5-1|.
CASSLDGGVVAFF
TGCGCCAGCAGCTTAGATGGGGGGGTCGTTGCTTTCTTT
>.|TRBJ1-5|TRBV4-1|.
CASSQDGGNQPQHF
TGCGCCAGCAGCCAGGACGGGGGCAATCAGCCCCAGCATTTT
>TRBD2|TRBJ2-5|TRBV9|.
CASSVGLAGASGETQYF
TGTGCCAGCAGCGTAGGTCTAGCGGGGGCCTCCGGGGAGACCCAGTACTTC
>.|TRBJ1-2|TRBV7-9|once
CASSVPGVGLNYGYTF
TGTGCCAGCAGCGTACCGGGTGTGGGACTAAACTATGGCTACACCTTC
>.|TRBJ2-7|TRBV6-1|.
CASTLEPLYEQYF
TGTGCCAGCACCTTGGAGCCCCTGTACGAGCAGTACTTC
>.|TRBJ1-1|TRBV21-1|.
CASRLRGQMNTEAFF
TGTGCCAGCAGATTAAGGGGACAAATGAACACTGAAGCTTTCTTT
>.|TRBJ1-1|TRBV5-6|.
CASTKIGYSNTEAFF
TGTGCCAGCACCAAAATAGGCTACAGTAACACTGAAGCTTTCTTT
>.|TRBJ2-3|TRBV15|.
CATSLERVLVVDTQYF
TGTGCCACCAGCCTAGAGAGGGTGTTAGTCGTAGATACGCAGTATTTT
>TRBD2|TRBJ2-1|TRBV29-1|.
CSVTPSGGMDEQFF
TGCAGCGTCACTCCCAGCGGGGGGATGGATGAGCAGTTCTTC
>.|TRBJ1-3|TRBV11-2|.
CASSSELNTIYF
TGTGCCAGCAGCTCCGAACTGAACACCATATATTTT
>.|TRBJ1-1|TRBV27|.
CASSLSSDTEAFF
TGTGCCAGCAGTTTAAGTTCGGACACTGAAGCTTTCTTT
>.|TRBJ2-5|TRBV7-6|.
CASSGVRGETQYF
TGTGCCAGCTCGGGGGTCCGGGGGGAGACCCAGTACTTC